Reported below is one T cell receptor beta chain. With a much larger clone just one base away, this may be a read error. This sample stems from a study of blood T cell repertoires in COVID-19. Measured with immunoSEQ multiplex PCR; TCRdb has only the in-frame clones, and not every one. This table holds approximately 97,000 clones, 75% to 95% found once. After removal of 4 bases from V and 4 bases from J, the junction contained 2 bases not matched to a gene. The V gene's germline CDR1 is SNHLY and CDR2 FYNNEI. This CDR3 region has 13 residues. The specimen was peripheral blood. This clonotype was obtained from a man in his 60s with acute or convalescent COVID-19. This sequence joins TRBV2 and TRBJ2-5; the match to TRBD1 covers 8 bases. The CDR3 region has the DNA TGTGCCAGCAGTGCCAGGGGGCCAGAGACCCAGTACTTC. Protein: CASSARGPETQYF.